These 26 T cell receptor beta chains share one sample of origin, sequenced in a study of regulatory T cells in long-lasting Graves disease. Investigators prepared the TCR beta libraries by applying iRepertoire HTBI primers and Arm-PCR of CDR3 regions. TCRdb reprocessed the multiplex PCR reads with MiXCR, giving one entry per CDR3 protein. The profile shows fewer than 450,000 distinct CDR3 sequences, 15% of them singletons. The time point is: newly diagnosed GD, antithyroid drugs for less than 3 months. Preparation of the TCR library used RNA extracted from PBMCs. This sample was shared with a second study, whose subject was T cells in Graves' hyperthyroidism and ophthalmopathy.

This sample comprised peripheral blood mononuclear cells (PBMCs), obtained at new diagnosis, from a patient treated with antithyroid drugs. The receptors shown here come from a woman in her thirties or forties with Graves disease.

On this clonotype: The CDR3 carries no conserved terminal phenylalanine or tryptophan, so it likely arises from a read error. This chain joins TRBV20-1 and TRBJ2-5, with 9 bases lining up with TRBD1. V lost 5 bases, J lost 3 bases, and 1 base stayed unmatched. CDR1 is DFQATT and CDR2 is SNEGSKA in the germline V gene (reference sequence). This CDR3 contains 12 residues. CDR3 bases: TGCAGTGCTGGGACAGGGAAAGAGACCCAGTACCTC. Translation gives CSAGTGKETQYL.

The chain couples TRBV6-2 or TRBV6-3 to TRBJ2-1; TRBD1 matches at 8 bases. Germline V CDR1 and CDR2: MNHEY, SVGEGT. The CDR3 runs 16 residues. V gave up 7 bases and J gave up 5 bases; unmatched junction bases: 13. CDR3 protein: CASTWRQGYVDNEQFF. CDR3 in DNA: TGTGCCAGCACTTGGAGACAGGGGTATGTTGACAATGAGCAGTTCTTC.

The CDR3 protein is CASSQDPSGDNYEQYF. As DNA, the CDR3 is TGCGCCAGCAGCCAAGATCCGTCAGGGGATAACTACGAGCAGTACTTC. The V gene is TRBV4-1, the J gene TRBJ2-7, with a possible D match to TRBD1 (6 bases). Trimming took 0 bases from V and 3 from J, leaving 15 bases between them. This CDR3 is 16 amino acids long. Germline CDR1 reads MGHRA; CDR2 reads YSYEKL.

This chain uses TRBV4-1 with TRBJ2-7; 10 bases are a match to TRBD2. This CDR3 comprises 15 residues. V dropped 5 bases and J dropped 7; count of bases not matched to a gene: 11. The germline V gene has CDR1 MGHRA and CDR2 YSYEKL. CDR3 DNA: TGCGCCAGCAGCTTTGGACTAGCGGTAGCAGATGAGCAGTACTTC. This sequence encodes CASSFGLAVADEQYF.

This clonotype has ten or more counts. The genes are TRBV13 and TRBJ1-2; D ambiguous. The CDR3 consists of 12 residues. V was trimmed by 5 bases and J by 6 bases, leaving 10 bases between them. Germline V gives CDR1 PRHDT, CDR2 FYEKMQ (reference sequence). CDR3: CASSRKQNGYTF. As DNA, the CDR3 is TGTGCCAGCAGCCGTAAGCAGAATGGCTACACCTTC.

The genes are TRBV20-1 and TRBJ1-3; 7 bases match TRBD1. The CDR3 extends over 13 amino acids. J was trimmed by 4 bases and V by 2 bases; bases with no gene match: 2. Germline-derived CDR1 and CDR2 are DFQATT and SNEGSKA (reference sequence). The CDR3 is CSARPGQGNTIYF. CDR3 nucleotides: TGCAGTGCTAGACCGGGACAGGGAAACACCATATATTTT.

This clonotype was seen ten or more times. This chain joins TRBV27 and TRBJ1-4; possible D gene TRBD1, 5 bases. Germline loops: CDR1 MNHEY, CDR2 SMNVEV (reference sequence). Trimming took off 7 bases at V and 3 bases at J, with 12 bases between the two ends. The CDR3 spans 14 residues. The CDR3 coding sequence is TGTGCCAGCATGGGAGGGGTTGCTAATGAAAAACTGTTTTTT. Protein product: CASMGGVANEKLFF.

This clonotype was observed at least ten times. The rearrangement joins TRBV7-2 to TRBJ2-7, with D unclear. CDR1 and CDR2 (germline): SGHTA, FQGNSA. Deletions cut 4 bases from V and 0 bases from J, with 16 bases between. The CDR3 has 16 amino acids. CDR3 coding DNA: TGTGCCAGCAGCTCCCCACCGCTAGAGAGCTCCTACGAGCAGTACTTC. Protein: CASSSPPLESSYEQYF.

This clonotype was found many times. The chain links TRBV5-6 to TRBJ2-1; no clear D gene. The CDR3 runs 15 residues. V lost 4 bases and J lost 4, with 15 bases in between. From germline, CDR1 is SGHDT and CDR2 YYEEEE. The CDR3 DNA follows: TGTGCCAGCAGCCAACTGATTACATTATACAATGAGCAGTTCTTC. It specifies CASSQLITLYNEQFF. Full variable domain (missing parts from reference TRBV5-6 and TRBJ2-1): DAGVTQSPTHLIKTRGQQVTLRCSPKSGHDTVSWYQQALGQGPQFIFQYYEEEERQRGNFPDRFSGHQFPNYSSELNVNALLLGDSALYLCASSQLITLYNEQFFGPGTRLTVL.

This rearrangement joins TRBV3-1 to TRBJ1-2; D may be TRBD1 (5 bases). Trimming took off 4 bases at V and 8 bases at J, with 17 bases between the two ends. Germline V gene sequence: CDR1 LGHDT, CDR2 YNNKEL (reference sequence). There are 14 residues in the CDR3. CDR3 amino acids: CASSLDTMIGGYTF. DNA for the CDR3: TGTGCCAGCAGCCTGGACACAATGATAGGGGGCTACACCTTC.

This clonotype was found a few times. The chain has TRBV20-1 and TRBJ2-7; 8 bases match TRBD1. CDR3 size: 16 residues. Trimming removed 3 bases from V and 0 bases from J; junction bases left unmatched: 10. CDR1 is DFQATT, CDR2 SNEGSKA, per germline (reference sequence). The CDR3 DNA is TGCAGTGCTAGGGGTCTCCGGGACAGGAGCTCCTACGAGCAGTACTTC. Protein sequence: CSARGLRDRSSYEQYF.

This clonotype appeared a few times. This rearrangement joins TRBV5-6 to TRBJ2-3, with 7 bases that match TRBD1. The CDR3 consists of 15 residues. V dropped 1 base and J dropped 5; count of bases not matched to a gene: 7. The germline V gene has CDR1 SGHDT and CDR2 YYEEEE. The chain's CDR3 is CASSLFETGRDTQYF. DNA for the CDR3: TGTGCCAGCAGCTTGTTCGAGACAGGGAGAGATACGCAGTATTTT.

This clonotype was counted a few times. The CDR3 loop reads CASGRGDGRNQPQHF. CDR3 bases: TGTGCCAGCGGTCGAGGGGACGGACGCAATCAGCCCCAGCATTTT. The chain carries TRBV9 and TRBJ1-5; possibly TRBD1 for D (5 bases). V lost 7 bases and J 2 bases, leaving 16 bases between the germline ends. This CDR3 is 15 amino acids long. From germline, CDR1 is SGDLS and CDR2 YYNGEE.

This clonotype was recorded at least ten times. V gene TRBV7-9 combines with J gene TRBJ2-7; 13 bases are shared with TRBD2. The CDR3 sequence is 16 residues long. In germline, CDR1 is SEHNR, CDR2 FQNEAQ (reference sequence). V trimming: 7 bases; J trimming: 3 bases; junction bases outside the gene matches: 9. CDR3 in amino acids: CASTGLAGADFYEQYF. CDR3 DNA sequence: TGTGCCAGCACCGGACTAGCGGGAGCCGATTTCTACGAGCAGTACTTC.

This clonotype showed up just a few times. The gene calls are TRBV19 and TRBJ1-1; D is undetermined. From germline, CDR1 is LNHDA and CDR2 SQIVND (reference sequence). CDR3 size: 13 residues. V lost 2 bases and J lost 1, with 5 bases in between. CDR3 bases: TGTGCCAGTAGTATAAACAAGAACACTGAAGCTTTCTTT. It codes for CASSINKNTEAFF.

This clonotype appeared many times. The chain carries TRBV12-3 or TRBV12-4 and TRBJ1-4, with TRBD1 as a possible D gene (6 bases). The germline V and J ends were trimmed by 7 bases and 8 bases, with 14 bases remaining between them. CDR3 length: 13 amino acids. The CDR3 sequence: CASTDRTGEKLFF. The CDR3 nucleotides are TGTGCCAGCACCGACAGGACGGGGGAAAAACTGTTTTTT.

Comments on this clonotype: Just one base apart from a much larger clone, this may be a read error. This chain joins TRBV28 and TRBJ2-1; D is undetermined. This CDR3 comprises 14 residues. Germline V gives CDR1 MDHEN, CDR2 SYDVKM. Here the CDR3 reads CASSSGNSCNEQFF. CDR3 DNA sequence: TGTGCCAGCAGTTCTGGCAACTCCTGCAATGAGCAGTTCTTC.

The V call is TRBV12-3 or TRBV12-4, the J call TRBJ2-7, with 11 bases aligning to TRBD2. V shed 7 bases and J 7 bases; nucleotides not matched to a gene: 12. The CDR3 sequence is 15 residues long. CDR3 bases: TGTGCCAGCACCTTGGGCCTAGCGGGAGGAGGGGAGCAGTACTTC. Its translation is CASTLGLAGGGEQYF.

This clonotype was picked up many times. The chain recombines TRBV28 with TRBJ1-2, with 7 bases that match TRBD1. Germline V CDR1 and CDR2: MDHEN, SYDVKM. The V gene end was trimmed by 6 bases and the J gene end by 0 bases; junction bases not matched to a gene: 4. The CDR3 length is 14 residues. The CDR3 bases are TGTGCCAGCAGCTCCGGGACAGCTAACTATGGCTACACCTTC. Its protein product is CASSSGTANYGYTF.

The chain joins TRBV14 to TRBJ1-1; D may be TRBD1 (5 bases). Germline CDR1 reads SGHDN; CDR2 reads FVKESK. CDR3 length: 15 residues. Trimming stripped 1 base from V and 2 bases from J, with 11 bases between. The CDR3 DNA reads TGTGCCAGCAGCCAAGTGGGGGACTCTAACACTGAAGCTTTCTTT. Its translation: CASSQVGDSNTEAFF.

This chain connects TRBV5-4 to TRBJ2-3; 15 bases map to TRBD2. The V and J ends lost 5 bases and 3 bases, in that order; junction bases with no gene match: 10. Looked up from germline, CDR1 is SGHNT and CDR2 is YYREEE (reference sequence). CDR3 length: 18 residues. CDR3 nucleotides: TGTGCCAGCAGTTTCCAGGGACTAGCGGGAGGTATGACAGATACGCAGTATTTT. The encoded protein is CASSFQGLAGGMTDTQYF. The full variable domain, completed using reference TRBV5-4 and TRBJ2-3, is ETGVTQSPTHLIKTRGQQVTLRCSSQSGHNTVSWYQQALGQGPQFIFQYYREEENGRGNFPPRFSGLQFPNYSSELNVNALELDDSALYLCASSFQGLAGGMTDTQYFGPGTRLTVL.

This clonotype has just a few counts. This chain links TRBV5-5 with TRBJ2-7; D unclear. The CDR3 contains 15 residues. Trimming removed 0 bases at V and 0 bases at J, with 10 bases between. Germline V gives CDR1 SGHKS, CDR2 YYEKEE (reference sequence). The CDR3 DNA is TGTGCCAGCAGCTTGGTTGCAAGAAGCTCCTACGAGCAGTACTTC. Residues: CASSLVARSSYEQYF.

This clonotype has ten or more counts. V gene TRBV24-1 combines with J gene TRBJ2-7, with TRBD1 matching over 11 bases. Losses at the gene ends were 3 bases for V and 6 bases for J; bases not matched to a gene: 6. Germline V gene lookup returns CDR1 KGHDR and CDR2 SFDVKD. The CDR3 sequence is 15 residues long. CDR3 in DNA: TGTGCCACCAGTGATCCGGGGACAGGGGGAATCGAGCAGTACTTC. Protein: CATSDPGTGGIEQYF.

This clonotype has ten or more counts. CDR3 sequence (DNA): TGTGCCAGCAGTTACCCCCGGACAGGGGTTGGCACAGATACGCAGTATTTT. This gives the protein CASSYPRTGVGTDTQYF. This rearrangement joins TRBV6-2 or TRBV6-3 to TRBJ2-3; 9 bases match TRBD1. This CDR3 has 17 residues. Losses at the gene ends were 2 bases for V and 1 base for J; bases not matched to a gene: 7. Germline CDR1 reads MNHEY; CDR2 reads SVGEGT.

This clonotype was seen repeatedly, ten times or more. V usage is TRBV9 and J usage is TRBJ2-1; 7 nucleotides match TRBD1. CDR3 length: 18 residues. V shed 3 bases and J 2 bases; nucleotides not matched to a gene: 14. Germline CDR1 is SGDLS and CDR2 is YYNGEE. The CDR3 here is CASSGTGTAHRAYNEQFF. DNA of the CDR3: TGTGCCAGCAGCGGGACCGGGACAGCCCATCGGGCCTACAATGAGCAGTTCTTC.

The gene calls are TRBV7-2 and TRBJ1-2, with 7 bases aligning to TRBD1. The junction had 11 bases not matched to a gene; V was cut back by 5 bases and J by 8 bases. Germline V lookup: CDR1 SGHTA, CDR2 FQGNSA. This CDR3 has 14 amino acids. The CDR3, as DNA: TGTGCCAGCAGCATCGACAGGGTGAGAAACGGCTACACCTTC. Amino acid sequence: CASSIDRVRNGYTF.